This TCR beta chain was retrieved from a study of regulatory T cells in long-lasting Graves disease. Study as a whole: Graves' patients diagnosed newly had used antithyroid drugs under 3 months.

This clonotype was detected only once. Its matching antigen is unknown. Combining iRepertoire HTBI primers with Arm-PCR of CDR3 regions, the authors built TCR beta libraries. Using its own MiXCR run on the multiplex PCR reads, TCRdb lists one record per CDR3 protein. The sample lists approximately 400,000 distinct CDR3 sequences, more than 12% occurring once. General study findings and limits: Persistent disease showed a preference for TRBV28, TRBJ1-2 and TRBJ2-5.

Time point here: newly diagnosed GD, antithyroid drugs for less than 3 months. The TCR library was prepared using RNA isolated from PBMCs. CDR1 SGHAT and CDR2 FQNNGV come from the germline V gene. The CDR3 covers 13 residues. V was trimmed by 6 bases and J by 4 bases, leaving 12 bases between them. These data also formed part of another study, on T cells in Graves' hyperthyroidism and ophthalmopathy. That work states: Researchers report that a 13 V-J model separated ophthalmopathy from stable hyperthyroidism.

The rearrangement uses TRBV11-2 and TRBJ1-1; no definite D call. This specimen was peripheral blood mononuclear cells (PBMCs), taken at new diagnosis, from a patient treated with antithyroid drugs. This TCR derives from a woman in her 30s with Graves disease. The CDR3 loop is CASRPPVATEAFF. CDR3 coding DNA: TGTGCCAGCAGACCGCCTGTAGCCACTGAAGCTTTCTTT.